Listed below are T cell receptor beta chains from one sample, sequenced in a study of PD-L1 blockade in urothelial cancer. Libraries were prepared by immunoSEQ multiplex PCR; TCRdb keeps only in-frame clonotypes and omits some of them. Among about 32,000 clones listed, approximately 34% were seen once. The material sequenced was tumor tissue, taken before atezolizumab (anti-PD-L1) treatment. The source of these receptors is a man aged 55 to 70 with urothelial cancer. Each CDR3 is given with its conserved first and last residue. A D gene is named only where the DNA matches it firmly. A clone size is listed for some rows: how often the clone was seen (once, few, many), or a class if it is expanded.

clone size: .
V gene: TRBV18
D gene: TRBD1
J gene: TRBJ1-5
CDR3 protein: CASSPGTGGSGSNQPQHF
CDR3 DNA: TGTGCCAGCTCACCCGGGACAGGGGGGTCTGGTAGCAATCAGCCCCAGCATTTT

clone size: many
V gene: TRBV11-3
D gene: .
J gene: TRBJ2-7
CDR3 protein: CASSLDISSYEQYF
CDR3 DNA: TGTGCCAGCAGCCTGGACATCTCCTCCTACGAGCAGTACTTC

clone size: many
V gene: TRBV4-1
D gene: .
J gene: TRBJ1-2
CDR3 protein: CASSQTQTGTYGYTF
CDR3 DNA: TGCGCCAGCAGCCAGACGCAGACAGGAACCTATGGCTACACCTTC

clone size: many
V gene: TRBV11-3
D gene: TRBD2
J gene: TRBJ2-5
CDR3 protein: CASSPWGLAGVGETQYF
CDR3 DNA: TGTGCCAGCAGCCCGTGGGGGCTAGCGGGAGTCGGAGAGACCCAGTACTTC

clone size: .
V gene: TRBV30
D gene: TRBD1
J gene: TRBJ1-5
CDR3 protein: CAWSRDRTSYQPQHF
CDR3 DNA: TGTGCCTGGAGCCGGGACAGGACTTCTTATCAGCCCCAGCATTTT

clone size: .
V gene: TRBV6-8
D gene: .
J gene: TRBJ1-1
CDR3 protein: CASSTGTWNTEAFF
CDR3 DNA: TGTGCCAGCAGCACCGGGACATGGAACACTGAAGCTTTCTTT

clone size: .
V gene: TRBV28
D gene: .
J gene: TRBJ2-1
CDR3 protein: CASSYSHNEQFF
CDR3 DNA: TGTGCCAGCAGTTACTCCCACAATGAGCAGTTCTTC

clone size: .
V gene: TRBV6-8
D gene: .
J gene: TRBJ2-2
CDR3 protein: CASRPTSGGNTGELFF
CDR3 DNA: TGTGCCAGCAGACCAACTAGTGGGGGAAACACCGGGGAGCTGTTTTTT

clone size: few
V gene: TRBV18
D gene: .
J gene: TRBJ2-1
CDR3 protein: CASSRTGQANEQFF
CDR3 DNA: TGTGCCAGCTCACGGACCGGACAAGCCAATGAGCAGTTCTTC

clone size: .
V gene: TRBV29-1
D gene: .
J gene: TRBJ2-3
CDR3 protein: CSVEGRAGDTQYF
CDR3 DNA: TGCAGCGTTGAGGGAAGGGCGGGAGATACGCAGTATTTT

clone size: few
V gene: TRBV14
D gene: .
J gene: TRBJ1-4
CDR3 protein: CASSLRRANEKLFF
CDR3 DNA: TGTGCCAGCAGCCTGCGTAGGGCTAATGAAAAACTGTTTTTT

clone size: .
V gene: TRBV18
D gene: .
J gene: TRBJ1-4
CDR3 protein: CASSPPEGNEKLFF
CDR3 DNA: TGTGCCAGCTCACCACCGGAGGGTAATGAAAAACTGTTTTTT

clone size: few
V gene: TRBV19
D gene: .
J gene: TRBJ2-1
CDR3 protein: CASRDRNEQFF
CDR3 DNA: TGTGCCAGTAGAGACCGCAATGAGCAGTTCTTC

clone size: many
V gene: TRBV11-3
D gene: .
J gene: TRBJ1-1
CDR3 protein: CASSVGQKGTEAFF
CDR3 DNA: TGTGCCAGCAGCGTGGGACAAAAGGGCACTGAAGCTTTCTTT

clone size: .
V gene: TRBV9
D gene: .
J gene: TRBJ2-3
CDR3 protein: CASSAPGATATDTQYF
CDR3 DNA: TGTGCCAGCAGCGCCCCCGGGGCGACCGCCACAGATACGCAGTATTTT

clone size: .
V gene: TRBV4-1
D gene: TRBD1
J gene: TRBJ2-7
CDR3 protein: CASSQDPRDRPSYEQYF
CDR3 DNA: TGCGCCAGCAGCCAAGATCCCCGGGACAGACCTTCCTACGAGCAGTACTTC

clone size: .
V gene: TRBV9
D gene: .
J gene: TRBJ2-1
CDR3 protein: CASSAPGRQVNNEQFF
CDR3 DNA: TGTGCCAGCAGCGCCCCCGGGAGACAGGTTAACAATGAGCAGTTCTTC

clone size: .
V gene: TRBV2
D gene: .
J gene: TRBJ1-1
CDR3 protein: CASIRQPNTEAFF
CDR3 DNA: TGTGCCAGCATCCGACAGCCGAACACTGAAGCTTTCTTT

clone size: .
V gene: TRBV6-8
D gene: TRBD1
J gene: TRBJ2-7
CDR3 protein: CAISRGPNYEQYF
CDR3 DNA: TGTGCCATCAGCAGGGGGCCCAACTACGAGCAGTACTTC

clone size: .
V gene: TRBV18
D gene: TRBD1
J gene: TRBJ2-7
CDR3 protein: CASSPRQGTYEQYF
CDR3 DNA: TGTGCCAGCTCACCACGACAGGGCACCTACGAGCAGTACTTC

clone size: once
V gene: TRBV28
D gene: TRBD2
J gene: TRBJ2-2
CDR3 protein: CASGGGQVGGELFF
CDR3 DNA: TGTGCCAGCGGGGGAGGGCAAGTCGGCGGGGAGCTGTTTTTT

clone size: few
V gene: TRBV6-8
D gene: TRBD1
J gene: TRBJ1-5
CDR3 protein: CASSMGQGTVGNQPQHF
CDR3 DNA: TGTGCCAGCAGTATGGGACAGGGCACAGTCGGCAATCAGCCCCAGCATTTT

clone size: .
V gene: TRBV19
D gene: .
J gene: TRBJ2-5
CDR3 protein: CASTRSGVETQYF
CDR3 DNA: TGTGCCAGTACTAGATCGGGTGTAGAGACCCAGTACTTC

clone size: .
V gene: TRBV28
D gene: .
J gene: TRBJ2-1
CDR3 protein: CASAPAGPTDEQFF
CDR3 DNA: TGTGCCAGCGCGCCGGCGGGACCGACGGATGAGCAGTTCTTC

clone size: few
V gene: TRBV30
D gene: TRBD1
J gene: TRBJ1-5
CDR3 protein: CAWSVPPKQGKKFQPQHF
CDR3 DNA: TGTGCCTGGAGTGTACCGCCAAAACAGGGGAAGAAATTTCAGCCCCAGCATTTT

clone size: many
V gene: TRBV4-1
D gene: TRBD1
J gene: TRBJ2-3
CDR3 protein: CASSQAGTGSTDTQYF
CDR3 DNA: TGCGCCAGCAGCCAGGCCGGGACAGGGAGCACAGATACGCAGTATTTT

clone size: few
V gene: TRBV6-4
D gene: TRBD1
J gene: TRBJ1-6
CDR3 protein: CASSFRTGSRSPLHF
CDR3 DNA: TGTGCCAGCAGTTTCCGGACAGGGTCACGCTCACCCCTCCACTTT

clone size: .
V gene: TRBV18
D gene: TRBD1
J gene: TRBJ1-4
CDR3 protein: CASSPDREVGKLFF
CDR3 DNA: TGTGCCAGCTCGCCCGACAGGGAGGTCGGAAAACTGTTTTTT

clone size: many
V gene: TRBV6-8
D gene: TRBD1
J gene: TRBJ1-4
CDR3 protein: CASSSYSTGGEKLFF
CDR3 DNA: TGTGCCAGCTCGAGTTATAGTACAGGGGGCGAAAAACTGTTTTTT

clone size: .
V gene: TRBV18
D gene: .
J gene: TRBJ2-2
CDR3 protein: CASSPTAFNTGELFF
CDR3 DNA: TGTGCCAGCTCACCGACAGCATTTAACACCGGGGAGCTGTTTTTT

clone size: .
V gene: TRBV29-1
D gene: TRBD2
J gene: TRBJ2-3
CDR3 protein: CSVVAGGYTDTQYF
CDR3 DNA: TGCAGCGTTGTCGCGGGGGGGTACACAGATACGCAGTATTTT

clone size: few
V gene: TRBV10-3
D gene: .
J gene: TRBJ2-3
CDR3 protein: CANSEDTDTQYF
CDR3 DNA: TGTGCCAATAGCGAGGACACAGATACGCAGTATTTT

clone size: .
V gene: TRBV10-3
D gene: TRBD1
J gene: TRBJ1-3
CDR3 protein: CAISESTGSAWRNTIYF
CDR3 DNA: TGTGCCATCAGTGAGTCGACAGGGAGTGCATGGAGAAACACCATATATTTT

clone size: .
V gene: TRBV11-3
D gene: .
J gene: TRBJ2-7
CDR3 protein: CASSLVLGDTLTTYEQYF
CDR3 DNA: TGTGCCAGCAGCTTAGTCCTAGGGGACACCCTAACCACCTACGAGCAGTACTTC

clone size: once
V gene: TRBV30
D gene: .
J gene: TRBJ1-1
CDR3 protein: CAWSVRGVPEAFF
CDR3 DNA: TGTGCCTGGAGTGTACGGGGGGTCCCTGAAGCTTTCTTT

clone size: .
V gene: TRBV6-8
D gene: TRBD1
J gene: TRBJ1-1
CDR3 protein: CASSEGSPGGRAFF
CDR3 DNA: TGTGCCAGCAGCGAGGGATCTCCAGGGGGCCGAGCTTTCTTT

clone size: .
V gene: TRBV10-2
D gene: .
J gene: TRBJ2-2
CDR3 protein: CASSESTAGELFF
CDR3 DNA: TGCGCCAGCAGTGAGTCGACAGCCGGGGAGCTGTTTTTT

clone size: .
V gene: TRBV18
D gene: TRBD1
J gene: TRBJ1-2
CDR3 protein: CASSPRTGFDYGYTF
CDR3 DNA: TGTGCCAGCTCACCACGGACAGGGTTCGACTATGGCTACACCTTC

clone size: .
V gene: TRBV15
D gene: TRBD2
J gene: TRBJ2-1
CDR3 protein: CATSTGTSGRIGRPQGDEQFF
CDR3 DNA: TGTGCCACCAGCACCGGGACTAGCGGGAGGATAGGGCGGCCCCAGGGCGATGAGCAGTTCTTC

clone size: .
V gene: TRBV5-1
D gene: .
J gene: TRBJ1-1
CDR3 protein: CASRNGLLWDTEAFF
CDR3 DNA: TGCGCCAGCAGAAATGGATTGCTTTGGGACACTGAAGCTTTCTTT

clone size: .
V gene: TRBV25-1
D gene: .
J gene: TRBJ2-3
CDR3 protein: CASSFARDTDTQYF
CDR3 DNA: TGTGCCAGCAGCTTCGCGAGGGACACAGATACGCAGTATTTT

clone size: .
V gene: TRBV19
D gene: TRBD1
J gene: TRBJ1-2
CDR3 protein: CASSSQGQGSNYGYTF
CDR3 DNA: TGTGCCAGTAGTTCCCAAGGACAGGGTTCTAACTATGGCTACACCTTC